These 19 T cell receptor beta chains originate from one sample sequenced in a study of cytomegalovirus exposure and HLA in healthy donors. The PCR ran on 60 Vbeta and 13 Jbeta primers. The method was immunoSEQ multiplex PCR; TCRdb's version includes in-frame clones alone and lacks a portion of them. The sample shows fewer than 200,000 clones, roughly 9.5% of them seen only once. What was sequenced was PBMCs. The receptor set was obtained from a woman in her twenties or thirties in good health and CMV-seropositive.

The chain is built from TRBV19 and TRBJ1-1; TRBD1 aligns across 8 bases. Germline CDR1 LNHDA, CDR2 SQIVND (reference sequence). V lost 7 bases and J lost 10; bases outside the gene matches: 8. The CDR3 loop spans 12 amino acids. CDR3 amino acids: CASIGQGPRAFF. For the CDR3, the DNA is TGTGCCAGTATCGGACAGGGTCCTAGAGCTTTCTTT.

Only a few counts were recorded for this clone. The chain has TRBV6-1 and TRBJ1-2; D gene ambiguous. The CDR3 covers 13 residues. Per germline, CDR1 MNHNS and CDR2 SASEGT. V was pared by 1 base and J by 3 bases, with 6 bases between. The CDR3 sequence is CASSEGAHYGYTF. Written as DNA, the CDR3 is TGTGCCAGCAGTGAAGGGGCTCACTATGGCTACACCTTC.

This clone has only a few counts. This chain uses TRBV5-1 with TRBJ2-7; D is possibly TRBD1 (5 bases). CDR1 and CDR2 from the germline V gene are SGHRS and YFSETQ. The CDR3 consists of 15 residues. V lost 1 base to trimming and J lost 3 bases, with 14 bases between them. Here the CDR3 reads CASSLSAGPYYEQYF. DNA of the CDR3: TGCGCCAGCAGCTTGTCAGCAGGGCCGTACTACGAGCAGTACTTC.

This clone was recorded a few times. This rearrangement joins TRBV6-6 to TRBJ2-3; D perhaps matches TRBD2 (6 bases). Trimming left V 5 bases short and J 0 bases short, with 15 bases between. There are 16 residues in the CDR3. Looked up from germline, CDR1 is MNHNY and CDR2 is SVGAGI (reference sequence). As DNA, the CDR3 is TGTGCCAGCAGTATACGTAGCGGAATTAGCACAGATACGCAGTATTTT. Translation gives CASSIRSGISTDTQYF.

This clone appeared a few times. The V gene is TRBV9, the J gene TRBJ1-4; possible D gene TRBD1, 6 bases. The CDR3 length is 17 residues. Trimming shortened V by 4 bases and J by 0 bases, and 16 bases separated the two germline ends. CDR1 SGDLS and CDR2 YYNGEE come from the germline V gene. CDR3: CASSTLTGVATNEKLFF. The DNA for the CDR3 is TGTGCCAGCAGCACCTTGACAGGAGTTGCAACTAATGAAAAACTGTTTTTT.

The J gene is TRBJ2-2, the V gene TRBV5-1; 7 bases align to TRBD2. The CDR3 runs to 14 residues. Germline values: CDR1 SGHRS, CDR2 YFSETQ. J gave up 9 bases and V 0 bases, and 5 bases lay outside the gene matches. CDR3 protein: CASSLAGGARELFF. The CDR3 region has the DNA TGCGCCAGCAGCTTGGCGGGGGGAGCGAGGGAGCTGTTTTTT.

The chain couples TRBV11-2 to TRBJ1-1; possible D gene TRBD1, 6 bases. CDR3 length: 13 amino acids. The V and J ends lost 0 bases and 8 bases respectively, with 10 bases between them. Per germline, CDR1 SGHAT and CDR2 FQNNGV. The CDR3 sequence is CASSLDRTVEAFF. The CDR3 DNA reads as TGTGCCAGCAGCTTAGATAGGACAGTAGAAGCTTTCTTT.

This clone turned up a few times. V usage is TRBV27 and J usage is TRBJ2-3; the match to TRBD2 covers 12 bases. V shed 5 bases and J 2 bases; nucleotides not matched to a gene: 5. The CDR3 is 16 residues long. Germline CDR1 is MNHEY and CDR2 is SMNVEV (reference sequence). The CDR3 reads CASSLRTSGATDTQYF. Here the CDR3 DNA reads TGTGCCAGCAGTCTCCGGACTAGCGGGGCCACAGATACGCAGTATTTT.

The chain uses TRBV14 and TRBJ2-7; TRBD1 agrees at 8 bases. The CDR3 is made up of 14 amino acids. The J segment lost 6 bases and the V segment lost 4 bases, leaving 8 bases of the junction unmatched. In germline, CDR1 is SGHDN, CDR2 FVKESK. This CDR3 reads CASSLQGASVEQYF. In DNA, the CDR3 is TGTGCCAGCAGCCTTCAGGGGGCATCGGTCGAGCAGTACTTC.

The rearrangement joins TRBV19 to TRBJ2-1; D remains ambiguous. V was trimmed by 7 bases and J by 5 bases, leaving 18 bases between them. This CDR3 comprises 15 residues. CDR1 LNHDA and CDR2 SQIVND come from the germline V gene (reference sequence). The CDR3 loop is CASTRSLVPHNEQFF. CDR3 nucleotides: TGTGCCAGTACTCGGTCGCTGGTACCCCACAATGAGCAGTTCTTC. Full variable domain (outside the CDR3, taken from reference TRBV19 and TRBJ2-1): DGGITQSPKYLFRKEGQNVTLSCEQNLNHDAMYWYRQDPGQGLRLIYYSQIVNDFQKGDIAEGYSVSREKKESFPLTVTSAQKNPTAFYLCASTRSLVPHNEQFFGPGTRLTVL.

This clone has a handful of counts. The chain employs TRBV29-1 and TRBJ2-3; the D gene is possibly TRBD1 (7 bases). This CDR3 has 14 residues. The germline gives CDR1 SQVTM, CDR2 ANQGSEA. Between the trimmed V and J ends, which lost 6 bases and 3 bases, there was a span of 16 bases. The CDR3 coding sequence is TGCAGCGTGGTGGAGGGGGCGAGAACAGATACGCAGTATTTT. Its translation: CSVVEGARTDTQYF.

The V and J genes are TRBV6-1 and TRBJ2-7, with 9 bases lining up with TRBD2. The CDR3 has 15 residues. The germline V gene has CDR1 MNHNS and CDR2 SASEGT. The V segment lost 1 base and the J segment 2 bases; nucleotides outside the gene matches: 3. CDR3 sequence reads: CASSEGLAGTYEQYF. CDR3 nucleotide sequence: TGTGCCAGCAGTGAAGGGCTAGCGGGAACCTACGAGCAGTACTTC.

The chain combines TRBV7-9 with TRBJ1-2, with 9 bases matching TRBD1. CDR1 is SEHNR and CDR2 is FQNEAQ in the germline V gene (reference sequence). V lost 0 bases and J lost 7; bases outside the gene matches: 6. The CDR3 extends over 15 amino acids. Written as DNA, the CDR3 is TGTGCCAGCAGCTTAGCCTTTACGACAGGGGGTGGCTACACCTTC. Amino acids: CASSLAFTTGGGYTF.

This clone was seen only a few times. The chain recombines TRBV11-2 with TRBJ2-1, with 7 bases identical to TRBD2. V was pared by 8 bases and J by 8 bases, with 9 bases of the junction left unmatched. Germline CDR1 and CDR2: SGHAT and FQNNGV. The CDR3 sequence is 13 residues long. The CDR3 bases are TGTGCCAGCCTAAAGAGCGGGATCGATGAGCAGTTCTTC. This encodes CASLKSGIDEQFF. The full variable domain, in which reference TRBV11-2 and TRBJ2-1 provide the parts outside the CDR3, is EAGVAQSPRYKIIEKRQSVAFWCNPISGHATLYWYQQILGQGPKLLIQFQNNGVVDDSQLPKDRFSAERLKGVDSTLKIQPAKLEDSAVYLCASLKSGIDEQFFGPGTRLTVL.

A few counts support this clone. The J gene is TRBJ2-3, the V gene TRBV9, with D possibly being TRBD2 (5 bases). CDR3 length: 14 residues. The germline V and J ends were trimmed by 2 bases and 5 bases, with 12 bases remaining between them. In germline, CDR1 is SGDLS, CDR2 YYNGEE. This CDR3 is CASSVIRAGDTQYF. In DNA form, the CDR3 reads TGTGCCAGCAGCGTGATTAGGGCGGGAGATACGCAGTATTTT.

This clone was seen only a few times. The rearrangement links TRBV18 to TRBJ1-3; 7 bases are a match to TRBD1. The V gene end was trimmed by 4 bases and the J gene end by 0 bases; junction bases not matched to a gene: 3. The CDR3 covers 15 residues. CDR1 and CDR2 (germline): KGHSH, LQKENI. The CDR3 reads CASSRGQFSGNTIYF. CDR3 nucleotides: TGTGCCAGCTCACGGGGACAGTTCTCTGGAAACACCATATATTTT.

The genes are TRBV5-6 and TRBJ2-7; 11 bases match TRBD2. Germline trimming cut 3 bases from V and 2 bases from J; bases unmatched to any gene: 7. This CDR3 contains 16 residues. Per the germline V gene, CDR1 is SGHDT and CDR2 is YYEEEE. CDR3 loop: CASSSLAGADPYEQYF. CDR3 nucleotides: TGTGCCAGCAGCTCACTAGCGGGAGCAGACCCCTACGAGCAGTACTTC.

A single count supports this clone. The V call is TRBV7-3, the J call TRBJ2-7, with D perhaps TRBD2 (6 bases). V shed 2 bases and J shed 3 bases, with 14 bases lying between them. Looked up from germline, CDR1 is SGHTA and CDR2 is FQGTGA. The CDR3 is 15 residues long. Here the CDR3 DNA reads TGTGCCAGCAGCTTACTCGTAGGCGGGGACTACGAGCAGTACTTC. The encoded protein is CASSLLVGGDYEQYF.

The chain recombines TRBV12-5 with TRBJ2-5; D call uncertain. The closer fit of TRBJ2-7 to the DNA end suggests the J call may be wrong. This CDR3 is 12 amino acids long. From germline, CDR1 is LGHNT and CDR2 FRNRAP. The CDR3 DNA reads TGTGCTAGTGGTTTGGTACGGTACGAGCAGTACTTC. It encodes CASGLVRYEQYF.